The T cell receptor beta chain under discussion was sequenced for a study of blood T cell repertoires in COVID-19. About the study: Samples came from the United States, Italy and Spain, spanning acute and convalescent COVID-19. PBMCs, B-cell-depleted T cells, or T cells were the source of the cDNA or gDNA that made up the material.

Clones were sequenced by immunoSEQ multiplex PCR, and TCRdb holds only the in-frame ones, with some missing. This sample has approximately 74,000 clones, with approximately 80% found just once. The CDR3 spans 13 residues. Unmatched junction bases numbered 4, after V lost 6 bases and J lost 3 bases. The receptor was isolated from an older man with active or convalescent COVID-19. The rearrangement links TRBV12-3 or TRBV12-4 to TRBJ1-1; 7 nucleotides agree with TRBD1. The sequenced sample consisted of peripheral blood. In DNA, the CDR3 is TGTGCCAGCAGACCCCAGGGGGACACTGAAGCTTTCTTT. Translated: CASRPQGDTEAFF.